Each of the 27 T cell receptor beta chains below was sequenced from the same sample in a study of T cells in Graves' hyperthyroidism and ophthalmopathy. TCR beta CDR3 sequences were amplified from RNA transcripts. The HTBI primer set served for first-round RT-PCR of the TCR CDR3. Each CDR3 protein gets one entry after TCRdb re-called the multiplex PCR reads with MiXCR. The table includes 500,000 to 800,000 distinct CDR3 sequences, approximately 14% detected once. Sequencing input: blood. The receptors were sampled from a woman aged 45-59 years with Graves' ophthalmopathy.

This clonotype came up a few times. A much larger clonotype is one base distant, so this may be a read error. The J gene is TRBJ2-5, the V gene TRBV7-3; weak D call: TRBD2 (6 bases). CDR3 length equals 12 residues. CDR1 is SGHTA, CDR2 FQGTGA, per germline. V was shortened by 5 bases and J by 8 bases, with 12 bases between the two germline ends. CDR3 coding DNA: TGTGCCAGCAGCCGGGGGTGGGACACCCAGTACTTC. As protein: CASSRGWDTQYF.

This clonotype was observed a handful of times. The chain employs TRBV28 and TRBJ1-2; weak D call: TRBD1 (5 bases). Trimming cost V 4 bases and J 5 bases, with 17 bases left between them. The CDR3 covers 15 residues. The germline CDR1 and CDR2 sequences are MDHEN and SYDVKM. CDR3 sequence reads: CASSSGFRTSYGYTF. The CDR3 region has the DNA TGTGCCAGCAGTTCTGGCTTCAGGACAAGTTATGGCTACACCTTC.

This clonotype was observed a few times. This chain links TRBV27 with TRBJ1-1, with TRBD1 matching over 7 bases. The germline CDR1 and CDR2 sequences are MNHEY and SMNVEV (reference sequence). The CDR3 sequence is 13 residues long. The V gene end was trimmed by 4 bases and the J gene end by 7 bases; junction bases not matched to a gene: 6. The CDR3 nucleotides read TGTGCCAGCAGTTACCGGGACAGATATGAAGCTTTCTTT. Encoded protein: CASSYRDRYEAFF.

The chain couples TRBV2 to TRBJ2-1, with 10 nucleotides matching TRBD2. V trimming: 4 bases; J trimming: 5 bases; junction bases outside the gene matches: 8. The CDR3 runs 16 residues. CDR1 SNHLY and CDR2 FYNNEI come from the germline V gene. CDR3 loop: CASSVDLAGVDNEQFF. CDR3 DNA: TGTGCCAGCAGTGTAGATCTAGCGGGAGTCGACAATGAGCAGTTCTTC.

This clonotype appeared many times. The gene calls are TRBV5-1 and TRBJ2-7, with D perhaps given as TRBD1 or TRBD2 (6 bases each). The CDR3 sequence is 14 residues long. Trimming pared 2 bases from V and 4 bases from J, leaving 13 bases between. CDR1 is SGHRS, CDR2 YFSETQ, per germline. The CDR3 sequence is CASSLRGPGYEQYF. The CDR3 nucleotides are TGCGCCAGCAGCTTACGGGGGCCCGGATACGAGCAGTACTTC.

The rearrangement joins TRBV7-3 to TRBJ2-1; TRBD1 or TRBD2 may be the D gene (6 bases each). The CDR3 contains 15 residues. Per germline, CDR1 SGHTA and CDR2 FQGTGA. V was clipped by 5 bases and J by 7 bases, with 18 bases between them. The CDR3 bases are TGTGCCAGCAGCCTAGGGGGGACTGGACTGAATGAGCAGTTCTTC. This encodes CASSLGGTGLNEQFF.

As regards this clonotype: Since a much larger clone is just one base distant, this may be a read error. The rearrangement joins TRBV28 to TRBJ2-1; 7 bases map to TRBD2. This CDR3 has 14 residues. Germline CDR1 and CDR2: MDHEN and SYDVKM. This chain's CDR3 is CASTWGGRGNGQFF. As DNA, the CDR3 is TGTGCCAGCACCTGGGGGGGGAGGGGCAATGGGCAGTTCTTC.

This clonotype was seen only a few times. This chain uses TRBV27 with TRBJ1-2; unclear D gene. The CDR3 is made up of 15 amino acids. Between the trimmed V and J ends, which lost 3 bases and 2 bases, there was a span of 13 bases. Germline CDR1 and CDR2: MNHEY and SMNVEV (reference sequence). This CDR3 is CASSLRGPMNYGYTF. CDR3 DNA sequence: TGTGCCAGCAGTTTGAGAGGACCCATGAACTATGGCTACACCTTC.

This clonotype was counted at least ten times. CDR3 protein: CATSRDRYNEQFF. For the CDR3, the DNA is TGTGCCACCAGCAGAGATCGATACAATGAGCAGTTCTTC. The chain has TRBV15 and TRBJ2-1; no clear D gene. The CDR3 length is 13 residues. Germline CDR1 reads LNHNV; CDR2 reads YYDKDF (reference sequence). The V gene lost 0 bases and the J gene lost 4 bases, with 4 bases spanning the gap.

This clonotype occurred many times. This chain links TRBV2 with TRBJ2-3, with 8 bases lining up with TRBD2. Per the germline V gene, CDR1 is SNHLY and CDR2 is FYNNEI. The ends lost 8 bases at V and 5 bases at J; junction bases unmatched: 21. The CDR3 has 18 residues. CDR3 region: CASSLSRTSGRVRDTQYF. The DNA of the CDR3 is TGTGCCAGCTCTTTGTCCCGAACAAGCGGGAGAGTTCGAGATACGCAGTATTTT.

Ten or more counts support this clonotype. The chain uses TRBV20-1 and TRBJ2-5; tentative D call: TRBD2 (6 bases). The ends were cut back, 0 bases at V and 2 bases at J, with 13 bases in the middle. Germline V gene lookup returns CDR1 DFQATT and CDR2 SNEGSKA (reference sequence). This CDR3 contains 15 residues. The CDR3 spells CSARDGGVTQETQYF. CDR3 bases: TGCAGTGCTAGAGACGGGGGTGTGACTCAAGAGACCCAGTACTTC.

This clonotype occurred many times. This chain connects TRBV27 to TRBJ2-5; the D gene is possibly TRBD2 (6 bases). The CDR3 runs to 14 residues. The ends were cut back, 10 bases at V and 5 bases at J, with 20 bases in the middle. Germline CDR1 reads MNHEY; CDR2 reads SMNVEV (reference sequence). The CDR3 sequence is CATRAVGGVETQYF. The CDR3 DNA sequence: TGTGCCACCAGAGCGGTGGGCGGGGTGGAGACCCAGTACTTC.

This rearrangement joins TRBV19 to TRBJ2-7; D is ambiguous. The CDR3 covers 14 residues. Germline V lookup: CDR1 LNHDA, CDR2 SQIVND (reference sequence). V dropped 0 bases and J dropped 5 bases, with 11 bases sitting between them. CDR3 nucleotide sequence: TGTGCCAGTAGTATAGAAGCCCTTAATAACGAGCAGTACTTC. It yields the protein CASSIEALNNEQYF.

CDR3 protein: CASSRTTGPNTEAFF. The CDR3 DNA follows: TGTGCCAGCAGTAGAACGACAGGACCGAACACTGAAGCTTTCTTT. The chain has TRBV27 and TRBJ1-1, with a weak D call TRBD1 (6 bases). Per germline, CDR1 MNHEY and CDR2 SMNVEV (reference sequence). This CDR3 is built from 15 residues. Between the trimmed V and J ends, which lost 5 bases and 1 base, there was a span of 14 bases.

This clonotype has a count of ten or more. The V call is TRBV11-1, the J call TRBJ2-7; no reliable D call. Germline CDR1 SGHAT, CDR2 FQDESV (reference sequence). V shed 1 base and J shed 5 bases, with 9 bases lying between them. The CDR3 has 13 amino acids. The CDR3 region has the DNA TGTGCCAGCAGCTTAGGGGTGGGCGACGAGCAGTACTTC. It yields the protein CASSLGVGDEQYF.

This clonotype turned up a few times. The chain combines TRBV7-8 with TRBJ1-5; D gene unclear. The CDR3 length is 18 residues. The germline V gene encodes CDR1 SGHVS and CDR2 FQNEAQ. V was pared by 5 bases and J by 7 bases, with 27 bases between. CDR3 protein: CASSHHPRTSVRVQPQHF. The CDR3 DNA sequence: TGTGCCAGCAGCCACCACCCCAGGACTTCCGTTCGGGTCCAGCCCCAGCATTTT.

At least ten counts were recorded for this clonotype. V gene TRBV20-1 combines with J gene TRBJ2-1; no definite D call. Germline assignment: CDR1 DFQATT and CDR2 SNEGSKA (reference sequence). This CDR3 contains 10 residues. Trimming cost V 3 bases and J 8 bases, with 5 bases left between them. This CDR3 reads CSARAYEQFF. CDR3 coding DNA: TGCAGTGCTAGGGCCTATGAGCAGTTCTTC.

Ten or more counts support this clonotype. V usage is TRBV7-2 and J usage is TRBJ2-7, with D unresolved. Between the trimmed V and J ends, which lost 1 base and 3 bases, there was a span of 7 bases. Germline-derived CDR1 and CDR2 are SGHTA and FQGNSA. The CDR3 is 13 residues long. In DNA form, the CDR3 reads TGTGCCAGCAGCTTAGACGGAAACTACGAGCAGTACTTC. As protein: CASSLDGNYEQYF.

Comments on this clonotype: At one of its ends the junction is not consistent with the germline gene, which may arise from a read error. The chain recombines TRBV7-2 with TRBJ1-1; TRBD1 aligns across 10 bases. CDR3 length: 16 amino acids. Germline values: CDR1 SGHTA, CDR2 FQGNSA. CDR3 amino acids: CASSLTGGGGSAEAFF. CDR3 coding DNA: TGCGCCAGCAGCCTGACAGGGGGCGGGGGATCCGCTGAAGCTTTCTTT.

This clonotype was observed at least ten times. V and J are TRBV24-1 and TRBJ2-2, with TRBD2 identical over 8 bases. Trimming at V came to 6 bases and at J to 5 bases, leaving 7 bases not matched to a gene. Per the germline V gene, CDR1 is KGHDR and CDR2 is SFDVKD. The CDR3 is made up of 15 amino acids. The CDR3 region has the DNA TGTGCCACCAGTACAGGACTAGCAGGGACCGGGGAGCTGTTTTTT. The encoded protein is CATSTGLAGTGELFF.

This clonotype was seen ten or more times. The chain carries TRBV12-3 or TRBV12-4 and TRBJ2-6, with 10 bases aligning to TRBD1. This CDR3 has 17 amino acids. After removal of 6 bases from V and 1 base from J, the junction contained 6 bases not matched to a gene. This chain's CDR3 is CASSQTGGVSGANVLTF. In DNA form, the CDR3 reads TGTGCCAGCAGCCAGACAGGGGGCGTGTCTGGGGCCAACGTCCTGACTTTC.

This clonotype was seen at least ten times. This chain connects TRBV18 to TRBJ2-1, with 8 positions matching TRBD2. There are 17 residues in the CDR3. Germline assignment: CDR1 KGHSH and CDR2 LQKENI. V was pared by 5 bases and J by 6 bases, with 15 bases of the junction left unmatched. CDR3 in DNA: TGTGCCAGCTCATCCGGTTGGAGCGGGAGATTCCCCAATGAGCAGTTCTTC. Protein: CASSSGWSGRFPNEQFF. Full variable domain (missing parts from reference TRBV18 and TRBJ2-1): NAGVMQNPRHLVRRRGQEARLRCSPMKGHSHVYWYRQLPEEGLKFMVYLQKENIIDESGMPKERFSAEFPKEGPSILRIQQVVRGDSAAYFCASSSGWSGRFPNEQFFGPGTRLTVL.

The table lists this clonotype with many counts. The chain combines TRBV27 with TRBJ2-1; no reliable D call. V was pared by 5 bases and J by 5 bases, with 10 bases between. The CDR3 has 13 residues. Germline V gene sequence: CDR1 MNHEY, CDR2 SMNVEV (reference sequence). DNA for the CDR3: TGTGCCAGCAGTGCCAATTCCGACAATGAGCAGTTCTTC. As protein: CASSANSDNEQFF.

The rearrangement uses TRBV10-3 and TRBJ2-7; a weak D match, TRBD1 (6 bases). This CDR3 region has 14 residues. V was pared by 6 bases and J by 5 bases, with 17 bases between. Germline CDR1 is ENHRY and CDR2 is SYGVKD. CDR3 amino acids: CAISPGGGRDEQYF. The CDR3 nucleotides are TGTGCCATCAGCCCTGGGGGCGGACGGGACGAGCAGTACTTC.

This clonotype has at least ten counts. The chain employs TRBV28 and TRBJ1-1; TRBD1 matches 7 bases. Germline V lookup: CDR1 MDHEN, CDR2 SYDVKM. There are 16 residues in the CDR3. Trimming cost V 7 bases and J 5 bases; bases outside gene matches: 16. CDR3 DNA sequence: TGTGCCAGCACTGCCCCCCAGGGGGGGCGTGGAACTGAAGCTTTCTTT. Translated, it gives CASTAPQGGRGTEAFF.

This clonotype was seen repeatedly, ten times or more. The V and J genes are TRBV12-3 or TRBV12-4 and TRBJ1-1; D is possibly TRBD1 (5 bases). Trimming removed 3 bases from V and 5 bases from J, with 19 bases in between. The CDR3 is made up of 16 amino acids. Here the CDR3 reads CASSLLGTGSGTEAFF. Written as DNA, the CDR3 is TGTGCCAGCAGTTTGTTAGGGACGGGATCGGGAACTGAAGCTTTCTTT.

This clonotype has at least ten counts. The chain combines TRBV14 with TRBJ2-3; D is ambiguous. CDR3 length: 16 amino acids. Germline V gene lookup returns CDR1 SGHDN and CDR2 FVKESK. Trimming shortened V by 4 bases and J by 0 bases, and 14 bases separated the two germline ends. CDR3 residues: CASSPYGMHSTDTQYF. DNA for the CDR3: TGTGCCAGCAGCCCGTATGGGATGCATAGCACAGATACGCAGTATTTT.